The T cell receptor beta chain under discussion was sequenced for a study of Ad26.COV2.S vaccination and SARS-CoV-2 variants. Regarding treatment: about 20 received Ad26.COV2.S at low or high dose, single or two shots; 5 received placebo; per-sample allocation not given. Specimen acquisition occurred on day 63 following the initial vaccine or placebo injection. Method: immunoSEQ multiplex PCR; TCRdb's copy keeps in-frame clones and lacks some. The sample records 350,000 to 400,000 clones, around 91% being singletons. The CDR3 has 13 amino acids. V dropped 0 bases and J dropped 2 bases, with 3 bases sitting between them. Germline V gene data show CDR1 as SGDLS and CDR2 as YYNGEE.

The TCR sequence derives from a person between 18 and 65 years old who received the Ad26.COV2.S COVID-19 vaccine or a placebo. The input for sequencing was peripheral blood, taken in a trial of Ad26.COV2.S vaccine versus placebo. The rearrangement joins TRBV9 to TRBJ2-1; no firm D call. The DNA for the CDR3 is TGTGCCAGCAGCGTAGATGCCTACAATGAGCAGTTCTTC. This codes for CASSVDAYNEQFF.